Following are 11 T cell receptor beta chains from one sample sequenced in a study of technical replicates of blood from a few donors. The protocol was immunoSEQ multiplex PCR, while the TCRdb copy is restricted to in-frame clones and leaves out a portion. The sample carries tens of thousands of clones, approximately 97% recorded once. Sequencing used T cells isolated from PBMCs. These receptors came from a human donor in good health.

The rearrangement links TRBV10-3 to TRBJ2-5, with 7 bases aligning to TRBD2. The V gene end was trimmed by 7 bases and the J gene end by 4 bases; junction bases not matched to a gene: 6. In germline, CDR1 is ENHRY, CDR2 SYGVKD. CDR3 length: 13 residues. CDR3 loop: CAITPGLLETQYF. In DNA form, the CDR3 reads TGTGCCATCACCCCGGGACTACTAGAGACCCAGTACTTC.

The gene calls are TRBV4-2 and TRBJ2-7, with 10 bases identical to TRBD1. CDR1 and CDR2 (germline): LGHNA, YNFKEQ. The V gene end was trimmed by 0 bases and the J gene end by 5 bases; junction bases not matched to a gene: 4. CDR3 length: 15 residues. This CDR3 is CASSQDPGTGDEQYF. The CDR3 DNA reads TGTGCCAGCAGCCAAGATCCGGGGACAGGGGACGAGCAGTACTTC.

V usage is TRBV6-1 and J usage is TRBJ2-2, with TRBD2 matching over 9 bases. This CDR3 is built from 16 residues. V lost 0 bases and J lost 3; bases outside the gene matches: 2. The V gene's germline CDR1 is MNHNS and CDR2 SASEGT. This CDR3 reads CASSEASGRYTGELFF. CDR3 DNA sequence: TGTGCCAGCAGTGAAGCCAGCGGGAGGTACACCGGGGAGCTGTTTTTT.

This clone occurred once. V usage is TRBV9 and J usage is TRBJ2-1, with 7 bases identical to TRBD2. The ends lost 4 bases at V and 5 bases at J; junction bases unmatched: 3. The CDR3 sequence is 13 residues long. Germline V gives CDR1 SGDLS, CDR2 YYNGEE. CDR3 DNA sequence: TGTGCCAGCAGCCGCGGGGGAAACAATGAGCAGTTCTTC. This encodes CASSRGGNNEQFF.

The chain couples TRBV28 to TRBJ2-7, with D perhaps matching TRBD2 (6 bases). Between the trimmed V and J ends, which lost 6 bases and 3 bases, there was a span of 6 bases. Germline loops: CDR1 MDHEN, CDR2 SYDVKM. CDR3 length: 11 residues. The CDR3 here is CASRDYYEQYF. The CDR3 nucleotides read TGTGCCAGCAGGGACTACTACGAGCAGTACTTC.

The chain carries TRBV30 and TRBJ1-1; no clear D gene. Per germline, CDR1 GTSNPN and CDR2 SVGIG (reference sequence). CDR3 size: 13 residues. The ends were cut back, 4 bases at V and 4 bases at J, with 13 bases in the middle. The CDR3 loop reads CAWNRISVTEAFF. The CDR3 nucleotides are TGTGCCTGGAATCGCATTAGCGTCACTGAAGCTTTCTTT.

DNA for the CDR3: TGCAGCGTCCCTCCGACAGGGAACTATGGCTACACCTTC. This sequence encodes CSVPPTGNYGYTF. This chain connects TRBV29-1 to TRBJ1-2; 7 nucleotides align to TRBD1. The V segment lost 6 bases and the J segment 2 bases; nucleotides outside the gene matches: 6. The CDR3 totals 13 residues. Germline lookup yields CDR1 SQVTM and CDR2 ANQGSEA.

This rearrangement joins TRBV28 to TRBJ2-7, with a tentative D call TRBD1 (5 bases). This CDR3 is 14 amino acids long. Germline loops: CDR1 MDHEN, CDR2 SYDVKM. V lost 7 bases, J lost 2 bases, and 15 bases lay in between. The CDR3 region is CASTPQGFTYEQYF. The CDR3 nucleotides are TGTGCCAGCACCCCGCAGGGTTTCACCTACGAGCAGTACTTC.

The J gene is TRBJ2-7, the V gene TRBV29-1; 7 bases map to TRBD2. CDR3 length equals 13 residues. The V gene end was trimmed by 4 bases and the J gene end by 3 bases; junction bases not matched to a gene: 6. CDR1 is SQVTM, CDR2 ANQGSEA, per germline. DNA of the CDR3: TGCAGCGTTGGTAGAGGGGAGGGCTACGAGCAGTACTTC. It specifies CSVGRGEGYEQYF.

The rearrangement joins TRBV6-4 to TRBJ1-2; 8 nucleotides agree with TRBD1. Germline CDR1 and CDR2: MRHNA and SNTAGT. The length of the CDR3 is 13 residues. The ends lost 7 bases at V and 6 bases at J; junction bases unmatched: 7. CDR3: CASNRDRWNGYTF. The CDR3 DNA sequence: TGTGCCAGCAACCGGGACAGGTGGAATGGCTACACCTTC.

This chain joins TRBV25-1 and TRBJ2-7; maybe TRBD2 (5 bases). Germline assignment: CDR1 MGHDK and CDR2 SYGVNS. The V gene lost 6 bases and the J gene lost 4 bases, with 16 bases spanning the gap. CDR3 length: 14 residues. CDR3 sequence: CASSEGEGEYEQYF. The DNA of the CDR3 is TGTGCCAGCAGCGAAGGTGAGGGAGAGTACGAGCAGTACTTC.